The T cell receptor (beta chain) under discussion was sequenced for a study of cytomegalovirus exposure and HLA in healthy donors. Study-level points and caveats: Researchers catalogued 164 TCR beta chains as cytomegalovirus-associated.

The donors were in the roughly 120-subject validation cohort; that cohort was separate from the roughly 730-subject first cohort. The table came from immunoSEQ multiplex PCR; TCRdb's copy has only in-frame clones and leaves some out. The sample holds 150,000 to 250,000 clones, 80% to 90% seen once. Notes on this clone: Its antigen remains unidentified.

This CDR3 is 16 amino acids long. Germline V gives CDR1 SGHRS, CDR2 YFSETQ. Trimming took 2 bases from V and 3 from J; bases not matched to a gene: 9. This receptor was taken from a woman between 25 and 40 years old in good health and CMV-seronegative. The gene calls are TRBV5-1 and TRBJ2-7, with 9 bases fitting TRBD1. Input material: PBMCs. The CDR3 DNA reads as TGCGCCAGCAGCTTCCCCGACAGGGGGGTATTCTACGAGCAGTACTTC. It translates to CASSFPDRGVFYEQYF.